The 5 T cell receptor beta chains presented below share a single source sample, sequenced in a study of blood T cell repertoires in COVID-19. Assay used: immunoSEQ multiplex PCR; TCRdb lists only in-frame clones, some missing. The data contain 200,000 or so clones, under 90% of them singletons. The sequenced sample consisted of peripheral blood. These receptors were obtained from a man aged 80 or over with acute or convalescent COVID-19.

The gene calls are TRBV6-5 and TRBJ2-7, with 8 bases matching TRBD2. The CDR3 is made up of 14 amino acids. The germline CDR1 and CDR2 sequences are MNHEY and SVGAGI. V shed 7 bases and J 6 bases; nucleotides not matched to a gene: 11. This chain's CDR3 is CASKITGGNSEQYF. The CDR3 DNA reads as TGTGCCAGCAAGATTACGGGAGGGAACTCCGAGCAGTACTTC.

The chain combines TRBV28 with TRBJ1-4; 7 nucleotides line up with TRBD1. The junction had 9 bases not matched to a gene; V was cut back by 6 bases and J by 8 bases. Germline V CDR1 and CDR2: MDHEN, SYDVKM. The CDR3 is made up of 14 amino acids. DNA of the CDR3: TGTGCCAGCAGCCCGACAGGGTCTCGGGAAAAACTGTTTTTT. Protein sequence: CASSPTGSREKLFF.

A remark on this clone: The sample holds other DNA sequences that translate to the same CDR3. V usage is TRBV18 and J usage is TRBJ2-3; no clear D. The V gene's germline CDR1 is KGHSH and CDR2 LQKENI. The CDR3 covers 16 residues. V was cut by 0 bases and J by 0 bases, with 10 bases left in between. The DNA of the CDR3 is TGTGCCAGCTCACCACCGCGAGGATCTAGCACAGATACGCAGTATTTT. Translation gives CASSPPRGSSTDTQYF.

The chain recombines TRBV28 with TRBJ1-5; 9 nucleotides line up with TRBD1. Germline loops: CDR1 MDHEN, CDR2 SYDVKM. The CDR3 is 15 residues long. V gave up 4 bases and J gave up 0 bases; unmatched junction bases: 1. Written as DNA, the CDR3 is TGTGCCAGCAGTTCACAGGGGGCTAGCAATCAGCCCCAGCATTTT. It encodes CASSSQGASNQPQHF.

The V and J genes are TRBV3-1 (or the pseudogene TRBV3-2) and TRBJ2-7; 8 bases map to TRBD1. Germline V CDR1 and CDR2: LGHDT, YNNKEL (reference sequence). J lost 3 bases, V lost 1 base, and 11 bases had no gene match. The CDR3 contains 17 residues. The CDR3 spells CASSQGSSRGRFYEQYF. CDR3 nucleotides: TGTGCCAGCAGCCAAGGCTCCTCCAGGGGGCGTTTCTACGAGCAGTACTTC.